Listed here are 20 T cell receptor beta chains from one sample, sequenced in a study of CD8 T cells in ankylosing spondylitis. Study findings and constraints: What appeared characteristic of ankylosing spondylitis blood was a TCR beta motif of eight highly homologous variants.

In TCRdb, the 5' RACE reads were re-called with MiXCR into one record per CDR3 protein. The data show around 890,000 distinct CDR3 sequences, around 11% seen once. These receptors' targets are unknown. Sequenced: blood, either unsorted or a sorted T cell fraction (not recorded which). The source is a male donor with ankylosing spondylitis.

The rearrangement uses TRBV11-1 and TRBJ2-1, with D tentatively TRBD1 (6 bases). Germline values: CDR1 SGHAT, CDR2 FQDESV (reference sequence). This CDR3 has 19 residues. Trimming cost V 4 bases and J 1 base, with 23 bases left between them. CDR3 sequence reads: CASSSPVPYRVRSYNEQFF. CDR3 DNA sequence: TGTGCCAGCAGCTCCCCCGTTCCCTACAGGGTTAGGTCCTACAATGAGCAGTTCTTC.

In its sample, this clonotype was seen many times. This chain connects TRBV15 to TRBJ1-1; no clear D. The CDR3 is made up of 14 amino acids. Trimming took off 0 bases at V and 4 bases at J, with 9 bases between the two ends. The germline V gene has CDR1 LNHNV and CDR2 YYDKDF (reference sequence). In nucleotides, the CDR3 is TGTGCCACCAGCAGAGATTTGACTGGCACTGAAGCTTTCTTT. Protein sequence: CATSRDLTGTEAFF.

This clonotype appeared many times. The CDR3 is CASSLGGTSGRYNEQFF. The CDR3 bases are TGTGCCAGCAGTCTTGGAGGGACTAGCGGGAGATACAATGAGCAGTTCTTC. This chain connects TRBV27 to TRBJ2-1, with TRBD2 identical over 14 bases. CDR3 length: 17 amino acids. Germline CDR1 reads MNHEY; CDR2 reads SMNVEV (reference sequence). V shed 5 bases and J 4 bases; nucleotides not matched to a gene: 7.

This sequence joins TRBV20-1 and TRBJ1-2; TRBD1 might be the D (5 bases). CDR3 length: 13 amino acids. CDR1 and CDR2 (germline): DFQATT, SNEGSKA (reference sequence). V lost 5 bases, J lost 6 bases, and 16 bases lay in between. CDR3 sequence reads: CSADPRAGNGYTF. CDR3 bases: TGCAGTGCTGACCCCCGTGCAGGGAATGGCTACACCTTC.

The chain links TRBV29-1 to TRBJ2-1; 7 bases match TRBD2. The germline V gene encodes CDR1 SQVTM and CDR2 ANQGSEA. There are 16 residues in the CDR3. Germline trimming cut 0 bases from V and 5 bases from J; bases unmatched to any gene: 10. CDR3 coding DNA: TGCAGCGTTGAAGACCGGGGAGGGAGGCTCAACAATGAGCAGTTCTTC. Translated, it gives CSVEDRGGRLNNEQFF.

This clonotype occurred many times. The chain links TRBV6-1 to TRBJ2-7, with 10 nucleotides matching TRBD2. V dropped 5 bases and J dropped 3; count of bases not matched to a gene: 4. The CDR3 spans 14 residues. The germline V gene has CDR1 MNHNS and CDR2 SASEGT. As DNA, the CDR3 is TGTGCCAGCAGTCCTCGGACTAGCGGCTACGAGCAGTACTTC. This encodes CASSPRTSGYEQYF.

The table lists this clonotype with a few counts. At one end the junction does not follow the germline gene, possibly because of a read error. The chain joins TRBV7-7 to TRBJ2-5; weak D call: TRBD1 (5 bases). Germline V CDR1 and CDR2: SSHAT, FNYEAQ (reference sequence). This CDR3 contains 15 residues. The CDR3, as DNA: TGTGCTAGCAGCTTAGATCTGGGGCACCAAGAGACCCAGTACTTC. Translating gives CASSLDLGHQETQYF.

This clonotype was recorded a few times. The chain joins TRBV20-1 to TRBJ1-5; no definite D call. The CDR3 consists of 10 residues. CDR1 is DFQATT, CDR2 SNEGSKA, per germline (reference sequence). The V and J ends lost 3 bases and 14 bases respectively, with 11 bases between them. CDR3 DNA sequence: TGCAGTGCTAGGACGCCTGAGGAGCATTTT. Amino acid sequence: CSARTPEEHF.

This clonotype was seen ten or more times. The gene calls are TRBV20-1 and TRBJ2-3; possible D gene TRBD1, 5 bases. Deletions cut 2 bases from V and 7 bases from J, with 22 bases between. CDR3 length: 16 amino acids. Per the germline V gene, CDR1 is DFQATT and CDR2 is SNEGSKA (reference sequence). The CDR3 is CSARRLGPLGDNTQYF. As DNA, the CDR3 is TGCAGTGCTAGACGGCTAGGCCCATTAGGGGATAATACGCAGTATTTT.

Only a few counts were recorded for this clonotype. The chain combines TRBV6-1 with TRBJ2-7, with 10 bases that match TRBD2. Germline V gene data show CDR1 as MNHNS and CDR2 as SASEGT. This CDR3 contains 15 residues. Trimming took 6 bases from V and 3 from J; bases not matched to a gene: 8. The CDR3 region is CASRPASGRHYEQYF. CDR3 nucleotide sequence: TGTGCCAGCAGACCCGCTAGCGGGAGACACTACGAGCAGTACTTC.

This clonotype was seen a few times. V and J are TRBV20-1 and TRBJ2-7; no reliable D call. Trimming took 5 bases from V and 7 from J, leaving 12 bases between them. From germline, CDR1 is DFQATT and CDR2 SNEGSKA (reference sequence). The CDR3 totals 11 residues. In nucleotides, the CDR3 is TGCAGTGCTGGCACACCCTGGGAGCAGTACTTC. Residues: CSAGTPWEQYF.

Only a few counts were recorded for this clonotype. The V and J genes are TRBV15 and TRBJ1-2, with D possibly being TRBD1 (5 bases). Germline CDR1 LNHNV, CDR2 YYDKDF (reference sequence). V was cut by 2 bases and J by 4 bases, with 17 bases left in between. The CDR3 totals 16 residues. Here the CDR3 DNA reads TGTGCCACCAGCAGACGGCCGTCCCGGGACCGCTATGGCTACACCTTC. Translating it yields CATSRRPSRDRYGYTF.

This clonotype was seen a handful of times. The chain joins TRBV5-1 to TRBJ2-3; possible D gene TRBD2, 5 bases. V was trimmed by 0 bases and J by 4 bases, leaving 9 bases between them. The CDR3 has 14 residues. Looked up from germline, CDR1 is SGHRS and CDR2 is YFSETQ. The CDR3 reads CASSLELVSDTQYF. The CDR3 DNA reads TGCGCCAGCAGCTTGGAACTAGTTTCAGATACGCAGTATTTT.

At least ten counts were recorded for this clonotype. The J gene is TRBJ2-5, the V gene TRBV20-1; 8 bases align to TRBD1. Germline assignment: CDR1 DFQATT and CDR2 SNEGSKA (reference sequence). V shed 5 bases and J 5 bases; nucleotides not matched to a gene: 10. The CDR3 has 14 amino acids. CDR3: CSADKTGAWETQYF. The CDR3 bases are TGCAGTGCTGATAAGACAGGGGCCTGGGAGACCCAGTACTTC.

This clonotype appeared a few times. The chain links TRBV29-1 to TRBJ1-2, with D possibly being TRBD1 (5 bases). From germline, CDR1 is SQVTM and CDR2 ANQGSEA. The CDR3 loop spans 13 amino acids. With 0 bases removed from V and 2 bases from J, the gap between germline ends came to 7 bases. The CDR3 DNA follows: TGCAGCGTTGAAGACTCAGGGAACTATGGCTACACCTTC. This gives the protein CSVEDSGNYGYTF.

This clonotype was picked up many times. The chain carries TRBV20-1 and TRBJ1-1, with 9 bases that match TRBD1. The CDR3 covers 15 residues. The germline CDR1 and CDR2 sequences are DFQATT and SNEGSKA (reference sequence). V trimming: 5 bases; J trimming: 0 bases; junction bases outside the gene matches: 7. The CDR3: CSAVPGQGVNTEAFF. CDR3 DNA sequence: TGCAGTGCTGTCCCGGGACAGGGCGTGAACACTGAAGCTTTCTTT.

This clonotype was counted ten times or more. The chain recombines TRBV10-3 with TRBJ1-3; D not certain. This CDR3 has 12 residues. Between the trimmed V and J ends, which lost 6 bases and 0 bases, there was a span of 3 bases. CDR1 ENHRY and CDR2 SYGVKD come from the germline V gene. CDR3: CAIRYSGNTIYF. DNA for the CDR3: TGTGCCATCAGGTACTCTGGAAACACCATATATTTT.

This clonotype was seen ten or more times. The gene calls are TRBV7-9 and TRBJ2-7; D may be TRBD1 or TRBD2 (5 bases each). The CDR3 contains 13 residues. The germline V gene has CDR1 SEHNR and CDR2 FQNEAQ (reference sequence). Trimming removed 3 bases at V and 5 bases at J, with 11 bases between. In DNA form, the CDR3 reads TGTGCCAGCAGCTTGGATGGGACCGACGAGCAGTACTTC. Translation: CASSLDGTDEQYF.

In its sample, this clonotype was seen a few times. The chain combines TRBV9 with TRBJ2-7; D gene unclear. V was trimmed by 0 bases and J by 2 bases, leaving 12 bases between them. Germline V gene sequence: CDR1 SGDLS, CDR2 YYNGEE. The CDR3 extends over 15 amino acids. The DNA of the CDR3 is TGTGCCAGCAGCGTAGGAGGAATCCCCACCTACGAGCAGTACTTC. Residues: CASSVGGIPTYEQYF.

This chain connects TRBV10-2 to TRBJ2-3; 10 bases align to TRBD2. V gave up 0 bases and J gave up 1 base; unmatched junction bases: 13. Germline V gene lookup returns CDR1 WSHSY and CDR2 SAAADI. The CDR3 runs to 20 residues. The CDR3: CASSESRGLAGVRGTDTQYF. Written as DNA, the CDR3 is TGCGCCAGCAGTGAGTCGAGAGGGCTAGCGGGAGTGCGAGGCACAGATACGCAGTATTTT.